These 7 T cell receptor beta chains came from one sample sequenced in a study of blood T cells in healthy people across ages. For the second PCR, which ran for roughly 6 to 12 cycles, a sample-barcoded 5' primer and a J-beta primer mix were used. A single record per CDR3 protein comes from TCRdb applying MiXCR to the 5' RACE reads. The table has about 780,000 distinct CDR3 sequences, about half seen once. Sequencing used blood. These receptors were taken from a man older than 75 in good health.

This clonotype was observed a handful of times. Relative to the germline gene, one junction end is altered; a read error may explain this. The chain recombines TRBV6-6 with TRBJ2-1; 12 positions match TRBD2. This CDR3 has 15 residues. Germline loops: CDR1 MNHNY, CDR2 SVGAGI (reference sequence). Here the CDR3 reads CASSGLAGNYDEQFF. As DNA, the CDR3 is TGTGCCAGCAGCGGACTAGCGGGAAACTACGATGAGCAGTTCTTC.

This clonotype has only a few counts. V usage is TRBV9 and J usage is TRBJ2-7; D assignment may be TRBD1 or TRBD2 (6 bases each). Germline values: CDR1 SGDLS, CDR2 YYNGEE. Deletions cut 4 bases from V and 6 bases from J, with 23 bases between. The CDR3 has 16 amino acids. The CDR3 DNA is TGTGCCAGCAGCCGCGACGGCGGGACACTGGGCGGCGAGCAGTACTTC. Translating gives CASSRDGGTLGGEQYF.

Comments on this clonotype: A read error may be the cause here, since a much bigger clone is one base away. This chain joins TRBV29-1 and TRBJ2-1, with 14 bases that match TRBD2. This CDR3 is built from 16 residues. CDR1 and CDR2 (germline): SQVTM, ANQGSEA. DNA of the CDR3: TGCAGCGTTGGACTAGCGGGAGGGTTAACCTACAAGGAGCAGTTCTTC. Translating gives CSVGLAGGLTYKEQFF.

The chain uses TRBV2 and TRBJ2-7; 9 positions agree with TRBD1. V dropped 9 bases and J dropped 7; count of bases not matched to a gene: 13. Per germline, CDR1 SNHLY and CDR2 FYNNEI. The CDR3 runs to 14 residues. The CDR3 nucleotides read TGTGCCAGTACCCCGGACAGGGGTTACAATGAGCAGTACTTC. Translating gives CASTPDRGYNEQYF.

V and J are TRBV2 and TRBJ2-2, with TRBD1 matching 11 bases. Trimming took 6 bases from V and 6 from J; bases not matched to a gene: 6. Germline-derived CDR1 and CDR2 are SNHLY and FYNNEI. This CDR3 spans 15 amino acids. The CDR3, as DNA: TGTGCCAGCAGGATAGGACAGGGGGCTTCCGGGGAGCTGTTTTTT. Protein product: CASRIGQGASGELFF.

The genes are TRBV11-2 and TRBJ1-4; D gene ambiguous. Trimming removed 5 bases from V and 0 bases from J, with 13 bases in between. Per germline, CDR1 SGHAT and CDR2 FQNNGV. This CDR3 region has 16 residues. The CDR3, as DNA: TGTGCCAGCAGCGCACGCCCAGGTGCAACTAATGAAAAACTGTTTTTT. Translation gives CASSARPGATNEKLFF.

This clonotype was seen at least ten times. The gene calls are TRBV6-2 or TRBV6-3 and TRBJ2-1, with a possible D match to TRBD1 (6 bases). The CDR3 runs 12 residues. Germline CDR1 reads MNHEY; CDR2 reads SVGEGT. V dropped 6 bases and J dropped 7 bases, with 10 bases sitting between them. The CDR3 reads CASSRQGNEQFF. CDR3 bases: TGTGCCAGCAGCCGCCAGGGGAATGAGCAGTTCTTC.